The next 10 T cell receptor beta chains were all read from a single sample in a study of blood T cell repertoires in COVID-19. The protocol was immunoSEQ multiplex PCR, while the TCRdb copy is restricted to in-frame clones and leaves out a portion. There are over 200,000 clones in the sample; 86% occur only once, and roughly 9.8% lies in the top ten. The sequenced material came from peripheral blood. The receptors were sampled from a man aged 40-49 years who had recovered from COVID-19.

CDR3 in DNA: TGTGCCAGCAGTTACTCTGATGTTCTTAGGGGTGAAAAACTGTTTTTT. It encodes CASSYSDVLRGEKLFF. The chain links TRBV6-5 to TRBJ1-4, with a weak D call TRBD1 (5 bases). CDR1 MNHEY and CDR2 SVGAGI come from the germline V gene. V shed 0 bases and J shed 7 bases, with 15 bases lying between them. The CDR3 runs 16 residues.

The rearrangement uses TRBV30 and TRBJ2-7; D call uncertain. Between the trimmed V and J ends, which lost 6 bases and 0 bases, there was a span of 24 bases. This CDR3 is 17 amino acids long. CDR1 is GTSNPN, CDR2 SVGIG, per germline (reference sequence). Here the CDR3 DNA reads TGTGCCTGCCTTCCCCTATCCTCCCCGAAAAGCTCCTACGAGCAGTACTTC. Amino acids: CACLPLSSPKSSYEQYF.

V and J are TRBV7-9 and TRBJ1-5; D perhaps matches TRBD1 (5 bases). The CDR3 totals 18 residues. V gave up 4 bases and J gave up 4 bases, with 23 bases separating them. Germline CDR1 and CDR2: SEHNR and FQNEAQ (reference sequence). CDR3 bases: TGTGCCAGCAGCTCCCTCGGGGGGGAGAGGGTACGTAATCAGCCCCAGCATTTT. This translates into CASSSLGGERVRNQPQHF.

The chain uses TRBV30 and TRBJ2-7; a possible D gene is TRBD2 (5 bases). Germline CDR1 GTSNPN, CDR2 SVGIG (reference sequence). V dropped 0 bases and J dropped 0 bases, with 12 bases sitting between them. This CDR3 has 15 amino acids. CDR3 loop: CAWSVRTGSSYEQYF. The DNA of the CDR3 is TGTGCCTGGAGTGTCAGGACTGGGAGCTCCTACGAGCAGTACTTC. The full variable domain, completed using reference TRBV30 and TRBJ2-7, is SQTIHQWPATLVQPVGSPLSLECTVEGTSNPNLYWYRQAAGRGLQLLFYSVGIGQISSEVPQNLSASRPQDRQFILSSKKLLLSDSGFYLCAWSVRTGSSYEQYFGPGTRLTVT.

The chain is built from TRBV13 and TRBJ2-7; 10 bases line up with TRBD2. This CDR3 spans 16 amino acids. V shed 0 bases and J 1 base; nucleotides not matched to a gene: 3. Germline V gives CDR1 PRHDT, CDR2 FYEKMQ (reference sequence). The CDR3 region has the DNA TGTGCCAGCAGCTTAGGGGTAGCGGGAGGATCCTACGAGCAGTACTTC. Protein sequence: CASSLGVAGGSYEQYF.

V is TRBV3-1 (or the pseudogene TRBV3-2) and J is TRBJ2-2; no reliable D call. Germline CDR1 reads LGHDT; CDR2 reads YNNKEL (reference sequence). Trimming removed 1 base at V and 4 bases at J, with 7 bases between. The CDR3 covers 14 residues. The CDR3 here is CASSQGSGTGELFF. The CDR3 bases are TGTGCCAGCAGCCAAGGCTCGGGCACCGGGGAGCTGTTTTTT.

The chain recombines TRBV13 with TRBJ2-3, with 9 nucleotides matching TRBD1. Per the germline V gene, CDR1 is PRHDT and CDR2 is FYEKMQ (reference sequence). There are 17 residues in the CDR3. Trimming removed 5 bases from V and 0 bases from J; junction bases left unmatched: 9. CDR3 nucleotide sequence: TGTGCCAGCAGCCTGAAATCCGGGACAGGGAGCACAGATACGCAGTATTTT. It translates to CASSLKSGTGSTDTQYF.

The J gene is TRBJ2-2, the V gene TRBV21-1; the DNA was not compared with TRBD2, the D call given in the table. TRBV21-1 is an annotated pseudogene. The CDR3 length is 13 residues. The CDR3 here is CASSKVGTGELFF. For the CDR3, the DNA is TGTGCCAGCAGCAAAGTCGGCACCGGGGAGCTGTTTTTT.

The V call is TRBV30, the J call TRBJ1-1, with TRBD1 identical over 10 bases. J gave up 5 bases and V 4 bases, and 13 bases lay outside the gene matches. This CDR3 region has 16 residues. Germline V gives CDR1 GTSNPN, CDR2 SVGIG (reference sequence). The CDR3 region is CAWTFGTGVGGTEAFF. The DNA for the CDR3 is TGTGCCTGGACCTTCGGGACAGGGGTCGGAGGGACTGAAGCTTTCTTT.

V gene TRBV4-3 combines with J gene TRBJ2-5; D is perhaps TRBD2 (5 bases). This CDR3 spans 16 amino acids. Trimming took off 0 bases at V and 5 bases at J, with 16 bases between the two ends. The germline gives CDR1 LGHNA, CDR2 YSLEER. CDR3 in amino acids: CASSQEGGRSWETQYF. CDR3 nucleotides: TGCGCCAGCAGCCAAGAAGGCGGGCGGTCCTGGGAGACCCAGTACTTC.